These 21 T cell receptor beta chains were sequenced from one sample in a study of persistence of HIV-infected CD4 T cells. No cognate antigen is known for these TCRs. Cells were stimulated with overlapping HIV-1 Gag 15-mer peptides. Responding CD4+ T cells were sorted by upregulation of both CD40 ligand and CD69. The libraries were made with immunoSEQ version 4 in survey mode. This table comes from immunoSEQ multiplex PCR, and its TCRdb copy is limited to in-frame clones, with some not included. This table has under 25,000 clones, 74% appearing once. Source: CD4+ T cells sorted from PBMCs after 18-hour stimulation, taken from a patient who received antiretroviral therapy. The source is an adult man with HIV who was CMV-seropositive.

The chain links TRBV5-1 to TRBJ1-1; no clear D. From germline, CDR1 is SGHRS and CDR2 YFSETQ. The CDR3 is 15 residues long. Trimming shortened V by 0 bases and J by 0 bases, and 9 bases separated the two germline ends. CDR3: CASSLAGAMNTEAFF. CDR3 DNA: TGCGCCAGCAGCTTGGCAGGAGCTATGAACACTGAAGCTTTCTTT. The variable domain in full, with the rest retrieved from reference TRBV5-1 and TRBJ1-1, is KAGVTQTPRYLIKTRGQQVTLSCSPISGHRSVSWYQQTPGQGLQFLFEYFSETQRNKGNFPGRFSGRQFSNSRSEMNVSTLELGDSALYLCASSLAGAMNTEAFFGQGTRLTVV.

This chain uses TRBV28 with TRBJ2-3; no clear D. CDR1 MDHEN and CDR2 SYDVKM come from the germline V gene. Trimming removed 6 bases from V and 1 base from J, with 5 bases in between. The CDR3 totals 12 residues. In nucleotides, the CDR3 is TGTGCCAGCAGCCGTCGCACAGATACGCAGTATTTT. Encoded protein: CASSRRTDTQYF.

The chain links TRBV7-2 to TRBJ2-1; D not resolved. V was trimmed by 4 bases and J by 3 bases, leaving 16 bases between them. The V gene's germline CDR1 is SGHTA and CDR2 FQGNSA. The CDR3 is 16 amino acids. The CDR3 loop reads CASSSRKVKIYNEQFF. CDR3 in DNA: TGTGCCAGCAGCTCCCGGAAAGTCAAAATCTACAATGAGCAGTTCTTC. The entire variable domain, with the rest obtained from reference TRBV7-2 and TRBJ2-1, is as follows: GAGVSQSPSNKVTEKGKDVELRCDPISGHTALYWYRQSLGQGLEFLIYFQGNSAPDKSGLPSDRFSAERTGGSVSTLTIQRTQQEDSAVYLCASSSRKVKIYNEQFFGPGTRLTVL.

The J gene is TRBJ1-2, the V gene TRBV2; D gene unclear. The CDR3 totals 14 residues. V lost 7 bases to trimming and J lost 0 bases, with 12 bases between them. Germline-derived CDR1 and CDR2 are SNHLY and FYNNEI. In DNA form, the CDR3 reads TGTGCCAGCACTATGGGCGGGACTAACTATGGCTACACCTTC. It specifies CASTMGGTNYGYTF.

The chain links TRBV2 to TRBJ1-6; a weak D match, TRBD1 (5 bases). The CDR3 is made up of 14 amino acids. Germline V gene lookup returns CDR1 SNHLY and CDR2 FYNNEI. Trimming pared 6 bases from V and 7 bases from J, leaving 13 bases between. The CDR3 loop is CASRTGTVNSPLHF. The CDR3 nucleotides read TGTGCCAGCAGAACCGGGACGGTGAATTCACCCCTCCACTTT.

This chain joins TRBV5-4 and TRBJ2-3; 8 nucleotides match TRBD1. V trimming: 4 bases; J trimming: 5 bases; junction bases outside the gene matches: 6. The CDR3 sequence is 14 residues long. CDR1 and CDR2 from the germline V gene are SGHNT and YYREEE (reference sequence). CDR3 bases: TGTGCCAGCAGCGTGACAGGGGCGAAAGATACGCAGTATTTT. This codes for CASSVTGAKDTQYF.

This chain uses TRBV28 with TRBJ2-7, with TRBD2 identical over 11 bases. The CDR3 has 15 amino acids. V shed 4 bases, J shed 0 bases, and the junction held 2 bases outside the gene matches. Germline V gives CDR1 MDHEN, CDR2 SYDVKM. The CDR3 DNA follows: TGTGCCAGCAGTTGGACTAGCGGGTACTCCTACGAGCAGTACTTC. It yields the protein CASSWTSGYSYEQYF. Looking up the rest from reference TRBV28 and TRBJ2-7 gives the full variable domain: DVKVTQSSRYLVKRTGEKVFLECVQDMDHENMFWYRQDPGLGLRLIYFSYDVKMKEKGDIPEGYSVSREKKERFSLILESASTNQTSMYLCASSWTSGYSYEQYFGPGTRLTVT.

The chain recombines TRBV10-2 with TRBJ2-7; 8 bases align to TRBD1. This CDR3 has 15 amino acids. Germline CDR1 reads WSHSY; CDR2 reads SAAADI. V was clipped by 7 bases and J by 5 bases; unmatched bases: 13. Here the CDR3 reads CASTPLQGAIDEQYF. CDR3 in DNA: TGCGCCAGCACCCCCCTCCAGGGGGCCATAGACGAGCAGTACTTC.

This clone was found a few times. V gene TRBV12-3 or TRBV12-4 combines with J gene TRBJ2-2; a possible D gene is TRBD1 (6 bases). The CDR3 loop spans 13 amino acids. Trimming cost V 7 bases and J 5 bases, with 11 bases left between them. The CDR3 here is CASNRAGTGELFF. As DNA, the CDR3 is TGTGCCAGCAACAGGGCAGGGACCGGGGAGCTGTTTTTT.

V is TRBV5-1 and J is TRBJ2-2; D ambiguous. This CDR3 has 14 amino acids. Trimming shortened V by 0 bases and J by 6 bases, and 9 bases separated the two germline ends. Germline V gene lookup returns CDR1 SGHRS and CDR2 YFSETQ. This chain's CDR3 is CASSLDSRAGELFF. In DNA, the CDR3 is TGCGCCAGCAGCTTGGATTCCCGGGCCGGGGAGCTGTTTTTT. The full variable domain, with the rest looked up from reference TRBV5-1 and TRBJ2-2, is KAGVTQTPRYLIKTRGQQVTLSCSPISGHRSVSWYQQTPGQGLQFLFEYFSETQRNKGNFPGRFSGRQFSNSRSEMNVSTLELGDSALYLCASSLDSRAGELFFGEGSRLTVL.

The CDR3 region has the DNA TGTGCCAGCAGTGAACTGAAGGGACTACGGTCACCCCTCCACTTT. Translated, it gives CASSELKGLRSPLHF. J is TRBJ1-6 and V is TRBV25-1; D perhaps matches TRBD1 (5 bases). Between the trimmed V and J ends, which lost 2 bases and 10 bases, there was a span of 15 bases. Germline values: CDR1 MGHDK, CDR2 SYGVNS. The CDR3 is 15 amino acids.

This clone occurred a few times. The genes are TRBV28 and TRBJ1-6; TRBD1 matches 12 bases. This CDR3 is 17 amino acids long. Unmatched junction bases numbered 11, after V lost 7 bases and J lost 7 bases. Looked up from germline, CDR1 is MDHEN and CDR2 is SYDVKM. CDR3 sequence reads: CASTEGGQGAKNSPLHF. As DNA, the CDR3 is TGTGCCAGCACCGAAGGGGGACAGGGGGCGAAAAATTCACCCCTCCACTTT.

The chain couples TRBV2 to TRBJ2-3; D possibly corresponds to TRBD2 (7 bases). Per the germline V gene, CDR1 is SNHLY and CDR2 is FYNNEI. The germline V and J ends were trimmed by 7 bases and 2 bases, with 13 bases remaining between them. The CDR3 consists of 14 residues. CDR3 DNA: TGTGCCAGCATCACGGGGGGCCACACAGATACGCAGTATTTT. This encodes CASITGGHTDTQYF.

The DNA for the CDR3 is TGCAGCGCCTACTCAGGGAGCTCTGGAAACACCATATATTTT. It codes for CSAYSGSSGNTIYF. The chain joins TRBV29-1 to TRBJ1-3, with D possibly TRBD1 on 5 matching bases. Trimming stripped 7 bases from V and 0 bases from J, with 13 bases between. The germline V gene has CDR1 SQVTM and CDR2 ANQGSEA. The CDR3 is 14 amino acids. Looking up the rest from reference TRBV29-1 and TRBJ1-3 gives the full variable domain: SAVISQKPSRDICQRGTSLTIQCQVDSQVTMMFWYRQQPGQSLTLIATANQGSEATYESGFVIDKFPISRPNLTFSTLTVSNMSPEDSSIYLCSAYSGSSGNTIYFGEGSWLTVV.

As to this clone: Sequence at one end of the junction differs from germline and may be a read error. The gene calls are TRBV15 and TRBJ2-1, with D tentatively TRBD2 (6 bases). CDR3 length: 14 amino acids. Germline V gene lookup returns CDR1 LNHNV and CDR2 YYDKDF (reference sequence). The CDR3 nucleotides read TGTGCCACCAGTAGAGATGGGGGGTACAATGAGCAGTTCTTC. It translates to CATSRDGGYNEQFF.

The chain is built from TRBV7-9 and TRBJ2-2; no reliable D call. CDR3 length equals 13 residues. Trimming took off 0 bases at V and 8 bases at J, with 7 bases between the two ends. CDR1 is SEHNR, CDR2 FQNEAQ, per germline (reference sequence). The CDR3 DNA reads TGTGCCAGCAGCTTAGCGTCGACAGGGGAGCTGTTTTTT. It is translated as CASSLASTGELFF.

The chain combines TRBV5-4 with TRBJ1-4; 7 nucleotides align to TRBD1. CDR3 length: 14 residues. With 4 bases clipped from V and 5 bases from J, the junction kept 5 bases outside the gene matches. Germline-derived CDR1 and CDR2 are SGHNT and YYREEE (reference sequence). This CDR3 is CASSPGQNNEKLFF. In nucleotides, the CDR3 is TGTGCCAGCAGCCCGGGACAGAACAATGAAAAACTGTTTTTT. Using reference TRBV5-4 and TRBJ1-4 for the parts outside the CDR3, the full variable domain is ETGVTQSPTHLIKTRGQQVTLRCSSQSGHNTVSWYQQALGQGPQFIFQYYREEENGRGNFPPRFSGLQFPNYSSELNVNALELDDSALYLCASSPGQNNEKLFFGSGTQLSVL.

This chain's CDR3 is CASSPGRGNEQFF. The CDR3 DNA reads as TGTGCCAGCAGCCCTGGCCGGGGAAATGAGCAGTTCTTC. The chain recombines TRBV5-6 with TRBJ2-1, with D perhaps matching TRBD2 (5 bases). Germline V lookup: CDR1 SGHDT, CDR2 YYEEEE. This CDR3 comprises 13 residues. The V end was cut by 4 bases, the J end by 7 bases, with 12 bases between.

In regard to this clone: A read error may account for a junction end that differs from germline. The chain uses TRBV15 and TRBJ1-1; TRBD1 agrees at 10 bases. Germline V CDR1 and CDR2: LNHNV, YYDKDF (reference sequence). This CDR3 comprises 16 residues. The CDR3 here is CATSRGSGQGNAEAFF. CDR3 coding DNA: TGTGCCACCAGCAGAGGGTCGGGACAGGGGAACGCTGAAGCTTTCTTT.

The chain is built from TRBV5-6 and TRBJ1-1; TRBD1 matches 7 bases. The CDR3 loop spans 15 amino acids. With 4 bases clipped from V and 1 base from J, the junction kept 7 bases outside the gene matches. Germline V gene lookup returns CDR1 SGHDT and CDR2 YYEEEE. The CDR3 is CASSPMDRPNTEAFF. The CDR3 DNA reads TGTGCCAGCAGCCCTATGGACAGGCCGAACACTGAAGCTTTCTTT.

In DNA, the CDR3 is TGTGCCAGCTCACCACTGTTAATCAGTGACACTGAAGCTTTCTTT. This encodes CASSPLLISDTEAFF. The chain combines TRBV18 with TRBJ1-1; D ambiguous. The CDR3 runs to 15 residues. The V and J ends lost 1 base and 3 bases respectively, with 12 bases between them. Germline V CDR1 and CDR2: KGHSH, LQKENI.